A single sample is the source of the 8 T cell receptor beta chains below, sequenced in a study of cytomegalovirus exposure and HLA in healthy donors. 60 Vbeta and 13 Jbeta primers were used in PCR. The assay was immunoSEQ multiplex PCR, and TCRdb's table has in-frame clones only and misses some. The table has around 140,000 clones, approximately 75% seen once. Sequencing was carried out using PBMCs. Receptors were obtained from a man aged 45 to 65 in good health and CMV-seropositive.

The chain employs TRBV27 and TRBJ2-3, with TRBD1 identical over 9 bases. Per germline, CDR1 MNHEY and CDR2 SMNVEV (reference sequence). J lost 8 bases, V lost 7 bases, and 10 bases had no gene match. The CDR3 spans 14 residues. The CDR3 loop reads CASTIGTGTPTQYF. CDR3 DNA sequence: TGTGCCAGCACCATCGGGACAGGGACACCTACGCAGTATTTT.

The chain couples TRBV29-1 to TRBJ1-1, with 8 positions matching TRBD1. J lost 4 bases, V lost 5 bases, and 6 bases had no gene match. The CDR3 contains 13 residues. Germline CDR1 reads SQVTM; CDR2 reads ANQGSEA. The CDR3 bases are TGCAGCGTTCCCGGACAGGGTAGCACTGAAGCTTTCTTT. It is translated as CSVPGQGSTEAFF.

The chain has TRBV10-1 and TRBJ1-4, with 7 bases lining up with TRBD1. This CDR3 is built from 18 residues. CDR1 and CDR2 (germline): WNHNN, SYGVQD (reference sequence). Trimming took 9 bases from V and 5 from J; bases not matched to a gene: 21. DNA for the CDR3: TGCGCCAGTCCCGGGACAGAAAAAAAAAGAGGAGGGAATGAAAAACTGTTTTTT. It yields the protein CASPGTEKKRGGNEKLFF.

The chain combines TRBV11-1 with TRBJ1-1, with a possible D match to TRBD1 (5 bases). The germline V and J ends were trimmed by 1 base and 0 bases, with 9 bases remaining between them. Germline lookup yields CDR1 SGHAT and CDR2 FQDESV (reference sequence). The CDR3 contains 15 residues. The CDR3 bases are TGTGCCAGCAGCTTAGAAGGGGTCCTGAACACTGAAGCTTTCTTT. Amino acids: CASSLEGVLNTEAFF.

The chain couples TRBV5-4 to TRBJ1-2, with TRBD1 matching 9 bases. With 6 bases clipped from V and 0 bases from J, the junction kept 12 bases outside the gene matches. CDR3 length: 17 amino acids. The V gene's germline CDR1 is SGHNT and CDR2 YYREEE (reference sequence). The CDR3 loop is CASNLYGQGISNYGYTF. The CDR3 nucleotides read TGTGCCAGCAACCTTTATGGACAGGGGATTTCTAACTATGGCTACACCTTC.

This clone has only one observation. The genes are TRBV29-1 and TRBJ2-6, with TRBD1 identical over 8 bases. The CDR3 length is 17 residues. Losses at the gene ends were 4 bases for V and 0 bases for J; bases not matched to a gene: 8. Per the germline V gene, CDR1 is SQVTM and CDR2 is ANQGSEA. The CDR3 coding sequence is TGCAGCGTTGGCGGCAGGGGGCAGAGCTCTGGGGCCAACGTCCTGACTTTC. It encodes CSVGGRGQSSGANVLTF. The full variable domain, completed using reference TRBV29-1 and TRBJ2-6, is SAVISQKPSRDICQRGTSLTIQCQVDSQVTMMFWYRQQPGQSLTLIATANQGSEATYESGFVIDKFPISRPNLTFSTLTVSNMSPEDSSIYLCSVGGRGQSSGANVLTFGAGSRLTVL.

The chain uses TRBV29-1 and TRBJ2-1, with a tentative D call TRBD1 (6 bases). Between the trimmed V and J ends, which lost 6 bases and 6 bases, there was a span of 15 bases. There are 13 residues in the CDR3. Germline loops: CDR1 SQVTM, CDR2 ANQGSEA. CDR3 residues: CSVDRGHPNEQFF. CDR3 sequence (DNA): TGCAGCGTCGATAGGGGACACCCCAATGAGCAGTTCTTC.

This clone was seen a few times. The rearrangement links TRBV2 to TRBJ1-5, with D perhaps TRBD1 (6 bases). V shed 3 bases and J shed 9 bases, with 12 bases lying between them. Germline CDR1 reads SNHLY; CDR2 reads FYNNEI. The CDR3 has 13 amino acids. The CDR3 DNA reads TGTGCCAGCAGTGAGGGGAACAGGGCGCCCCAGCATTTT. Its protein product is CASSEGNRAPQHF.